This is a list of T cell receptor beta chains from one sample in a study of Ad26.COV2.S vaccination and SARS-CoV-2 variants. TCRdb's copy holds only in-frame clones and misses some; the assay was immunoSEQ multiplex PCR. This sample yields 300,000 to 400,000 clones, of which roughly 84% are seen a single time; 3.4% belongs to the top ten. Material: peripheral blood, obtained in a trial of Ad26.COV2.S vaccine versus placebo. All receptors derive from a person aged 18-60 years who received the Ad26.COV2.S COVID-19 vaccine or a placebo. Each CDR3 is given with its conserved first and last residue. Each record gives: D gene, clone size, J gene, V gene, CDR3 DNA, CDR3 protein. D genes are given only for firm matches. Size is stated for part of the rows, as once, few or many counts, or as a class when the clone is expanded.

D: NA; size: NA; J: TRBJ1-1; V: TRBV6-5; DNA: TGTGCCAGCAGTTACGGCGACGGTGGTACTGAAGCTTTCTTT; CDR3: CASSYGDGGTEAFF
D: NA; size: NA; J: TRBJ1-1; V: TRBV7-8; DNA: TGTGCCAGCAGCTCCAAACCAAGGAACACTGAAGCTTTCTTT; CDR3: CASSSKPRNTEAFF
D: TRBD1; size: NA; J: TRBJ2-7; V: TRBV5-8; DNA: TGTGCCAGCAGCCGGACAGGGCCCTACGAGCAGTACTTC; CDR3: CASSRTGPYEQYF
D: NA; size: NA; J: TRBJ1-6; V: TRBV30; DNA: TGTGCCTGGAGTCATGGGGTATATAATTCACCCCTCCACTTT; CDR3: CAWSHGVYNSPLHF
D: TRBD1; size: NA; J: TRBJ2-6; V: TRBV9; DNA: TGTGCCAGCAGCGTAGTGGCAGGGGACAGCTCTGGGGCCAACGTCCTGACTTTC; CDR3: CASSVVAGDSSGANVLTF
D: TRBD1; size: NA; J: TRBJ1-2; V: TRBV12-5; DNA: TGTGCTAGTGGTTTGGTATTAGGGGACAGAAACTATGGCTACACCTTC; CDR3: CASGLVLGDRNYGYTF
D: NA; size: NA; J: TRBJ2-7; V: TRBV2; DNA: TGTGCCAGCAGTTCGGCAGCCTACGAGCAGTACTTC; CDR3: CASSSAAYEQYF
D: NA; size: NA; J: TRBJ1-6; V: TRBV4-1; DNA: TGCGCCAGCAGCCAAGGTTACAATTCACCCCTCCACTTT; CDR3: CASSQGYNSPLHF
D: NA; size: once; J: TRBJ1-6; V: TRBV5-6; DNA: TGTGCCAGCAGCTTGGAGGGCCCCCTCCACTTT; CDR3: CASSLEGPLHF
D: NA; size: NA; J: TRBJ2-2; V: TRBV11-3; DNA: TGTGCCAGCAGCTTAGGCCCGAACACCGGGGAGCTGTTTTTT; CDR3: CASSLGPNTGELFF
D: NA; size: NA; J: TRBJ2-2; V: TRBV7-9; DNA: TGTGCCAGCAGCTTGGTCATAGACACCGGGGAGCTGTTTTTT; CDR3: CASSLVIDTGELFF
D: NA; size: NA; J: TRBJ2-7; V: TRBV7-8; DNA: TGTGCCAGCAGCTTTCCAGGGTCCCCCTACGAGCAGTACTTC; CDR3: CASSFPGSPYEQYF
D: NA; size: NA; J: TRBJ2-1; V: TRBV4-3; DNA: TGCGCCAGCAGCCAAGGACTCATTGATGAGCAGTTCTTC; CDR3: CASSQGLIDEQFF
D: NA; size: NA; J: TRBJ2-3; V: TRBV9; DNA: TGTGCCAGCAGCGCCCGGGACGCCGGAGATACGCAGTATTTT; CDR3: CASSARDAGDTQYF
D: NA; size: NA; J: TRBJ1-5; V: TRBV27; DNA: TGTGCCAGCAGGCGGGGGGGCCAGCCCCAGCATTTT; CDR3: CASRRGGQPQHF
D: NA; size: NA; J: TRBJ2-1; V: TRBV7-2; DNA: TGTGCCAGCAGCGTCTCCTACAATGAGCAGTTCTTC; CDR3: CASSVSYNEQFF
D: NA; size: NA; J: TRBJ2-7; V: TRBV7-9; DNA: TGTGCCAGCAGCTTACACTCCCATTGGCAGGGCTCTTGGTACGAGCAGTACTTC; CDR3: CASSLHSHWQGSWYEQYF
D: NA; size: NA; J: TRBJ2-3; V: TRBV24-1; DNA: TGTGCCACCAGTGGGGGGGGGACAGAGCGCACAGATACGCAGTATTTT; CDR3: CATSGGGTERTDTQYF
D: NA; size: few; J: TRBJ1-2; V: TRBV18; DNA: TGTGCCAGCTCACCTCGGTCAGGAGGACCTAACTATGGCTACACCTTC; CDR3: CASSPRSGGPNYGYTF
D: TRBD1; size: NA; J: TRBJ1-2; V: TRBV6-2/TRBV6-3; DNA: TGTGCCAGCAGTTACACAGGGGACGGCGTAGGTTACTATGGCTACACCTTC; CDR3: CASSYTGDGVGYYGYTF
D: NA; size: few; J: TRBJ1-3; V: TRBV5-1; DNA: TGCGCCAGCAGCTTGGAGGCAGGGTCTGGAAACACCATATATTTT; CDR3: CASSLEAGSGNTIYF
D: NA; size: NA; J: TRBJ2-7; V: TRBV5-6; DNA: TGTGCCAGCAGCTTGAGGTTTGTCACAGCCTACGAGCAGTACTTC; CDR3: CASSLRFVTAYEQYF
D: NA; size: NA; J: TRBJ1-5; V: TRBV4-2; DNA: TGTGCCAGCAGCCAAACAACGGTTGACAGGAGCAATCAGCCCCAGCATTTT; CDR3: CASSQTTVDRSNQPQHF
D: NA; size: NA; J: TRBJ2-7; V: TRBV10-3; DNA: TGTGCCATCAGTGAGCCTAACGGGGGAATCAACGAGCAGTACTTC; CDR3: CAISEPNGGINEQYF
D: NA; size: NA; J: TRBJ2-5; V: TRBV28; DNA: TGTGCCAGCAGTACCAGCGGCCAAGAGACCCAGTACTTC; CDR3: CASSTSGQETQYF
D: NA; size: NA; J: TRBJ1-2; V: TRBV27; DNA: TGTGCCAGCAGCTACAGGGAGTCTACTGGCTACACCTTC; CDR3: CASSYRESTGYTF
D: TRBD2; size: NA; J: TRBJ2-3; V: TRBV7-3; DNA: TGTGCCAGCAGCTTAACCGGGGGGTTGGATACGCAGTATTTT; CDR3: CASSLTGGLDTQYF
D: NA; size: few; J: TRBJ1-2; V: TRBV11-2; DNA: TGTGCCAGCACGGCGGGGGCGGGCTACACCTTC; CDR3: CASTAGAGYTF
D: NA; size: NA; J: TRBJ2-2; V: TRBV6-2/TRBV6-3; DNA: TGTGCCAGCAGCCTCTTGGGACAGAACACCGGGGAGCTGTTTTTT; CDR3: CASSLLGQNTGELFF
D: TRBD1; size: NA; J: TRBJ2-3; V: TRBV5-1; DNA: TGCGCCAGCAGCTACACAGGGGTAACGGATACGCAGTATTTT; CDR3: CASSYTGVTDTQYF
D: TRBD1; size: NA; J: TRBJ1-2; V: TRBV5-4; DNA: TGTGCCAGCAGCCCGCGGAACGGGACAGGGGGCAAGATCGGCTATGGCTACACCTTC; CDR3: CASSPRNGTGGKIGYGYTF
D: NA; size: NA; J: TRBJ2-6; V: TRBV29-1; DNA: TGCAGCGTTGGGCTGGGAACCTCTGGGGCCAACGTCCTGACTTTC; CDR3: CSVGLGTSGANVLTF
D: NA; size: NA; J: TRBJ1-6; V: TRBV14; DNA: TGTGCCAGCAGCTCAATTGGGGCTTCCTATAATTCACCCCTCCACTTT; CDR3: CASSSIGASYNSPLHF
D: NA; size: once; J: TRBJ1-2; V: TRBV6-1; DNA: TGTGCCAGCAGTGAGGACTATGGCTACACCTTC; CDR3: CASSEDYGYTF
D: NA; size: NA; J: TRBJ1-1; V: TRBV27; DNA: TGTGCCAGCAGTTTATCGGGGTTGAACACTGAAGCTTTCTTT; CDR3: CASSLSGLNTEAFF
D: NA; size: NA; J: TRBJ1-5; V: TRBV9; DNA: TGTGCCAGCAGCGTAGGGGGGAATAGCAATCAGCCCCAGCATTTT; CDR3: CASSVGGNSNQPQHF
D: NA; size: NA; J: TRBJ2-2; V: TRBV9; DNA: TGTGCCAGCAGCGTAGGGGGGAAAGGGCTGTTTTTT; CDR3: CASSVGGKGLFF
D: NA; size: NA; J: TRBJ1-5; V: TRBV7-9; DNA: TGTGCCAGCAGCTTCTCTGGGAACAATCAGCCCCAGCATTTT; CDR3: CASSFSGNNQPQHF
D: NA; size: NA; J: TRBJ2-2; V: TRBV19; DNA: TGTGCCAGTAGTACCCCAGGGACGAACACCGGGGAGCTGTTTTTT; CDR3: CASSTPGTNTGELFF
D: NA; size: NA; J: TRBJ2-1; V: TRBV20-1; DNA: TGCAGTGCTCCTACCGGGACCCGCCGGTTCTTC; CDR3: CSAPTGTRRFF
D: NA; size: NA; J: TRBJ1-3; V: TRBV4-1; DNA: TGCGCCAGCAGCTCGGGACTTACCTCTGGAAACACCATATATTTT; CDR3: CASSSGLTSGNTIYF
D: NA; size: once; J: TRBJ2-3; V: TRBV4-1; DNA: TGCGCCAGCGGTTACAGTAGCCCCACAGATACGCAGTATTTT; CDR3: CASGYSSPTDTQYF
D: NA; size: once; J: TRBJ1-2; V: TRBV6-5; DNA: TGTGCCAGCAGCGCGTCCCCCTATGGCTACACCTTC; CDR3: CASSASPYGYTF
D: NA; size: NA; J: TRBJ2-5; V: TRBV7-9; DNA: TGTGCCAGCAGCGGACAGAAGGAGACCCAGTACTTC; CDR3: CASSGQKETQYF
D: NA; size: NA; J: TRBJ1-2; V: TRBV2; DNA: TGTGCCAGCAGTGAAGCGCTGGCAGCGCTCTATGGCTACACCTTC; CDR3: CASSEALAALYGYTF
D: TRBD1; size: NA; J: TRBJ2-5; V: TRBV4-2; DNA: TGTGCCAGCAGCCAAGCCGGGACAGGACAAGAGACCCAGTACTTC; CDR3: CASSQAGTGQETQYF
D: NA; size: once; J: TRBJ1-5; V: TRBV5-6; DNA: TGTGCCAGCAGCCGAGCATCTAGCAATCAGCCCCAGCATTTT; CDR3: CASSRASSNQPQHF
D: TRBD2; size: NA; J: TRBJ2-7; V: TRBV11-2; DNA: TGTGCCAGCAGCTCAGGACTCAGCGGGGGGCCAAGGTACGAGCAGTACTTC; CDR3: CASSSGLSGGPRYEQYF
D: NA; size: NA; J: TRBJ1-1; V: TRBV6-5; DNA: TGTGCCAGCAGTCTAGGGACTGCCTTGAACACTGAAGCTTTCTTT; CDR3: CASSLGTALNTEAFF
D: NA; size: NA; J: TRBJ1-1; V: TRBV9; DNA: TGTGCCAGCAGCGTAGGGCAGTGGCCTTTCTTT; CDR3: CASSVGQWPFF
D: TRBD2; size: NA; J: TRBJ2-3; V: TRBV11-3; DNA: TGTGCCAGCAGCTTAGGGGCTAGCGGGGGGCAGGAAGATACGCAGTATTTT; CDR3: CASSLGASGGQEDTQYF
D: NA; size: NA; J: TRBJ2-1; V: TRBV5-1; DNA: TGCGCCAGCAGCTTGGTTGGCACTAACAATGAGCAGTTCTTC; CDR3: CASSLVGTNNEQFF
D: TRBD1; size: NA; J: TRBJ2-1; V: TRBV2; DNA: TGTGCCACCCGAACCGAGACAGGGGAGAACAATGAGCAGTTCTTC; CDR3: CATRTETGENNEQFF